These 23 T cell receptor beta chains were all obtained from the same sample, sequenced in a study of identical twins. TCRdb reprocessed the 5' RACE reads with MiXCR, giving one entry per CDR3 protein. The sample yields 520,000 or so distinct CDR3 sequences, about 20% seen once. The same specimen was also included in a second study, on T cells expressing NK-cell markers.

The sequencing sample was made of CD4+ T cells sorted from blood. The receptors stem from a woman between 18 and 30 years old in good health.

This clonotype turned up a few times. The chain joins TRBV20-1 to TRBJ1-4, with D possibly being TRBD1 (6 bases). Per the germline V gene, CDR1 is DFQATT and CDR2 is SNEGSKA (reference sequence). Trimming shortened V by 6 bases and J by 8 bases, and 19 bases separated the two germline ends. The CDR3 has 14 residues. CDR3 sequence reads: CSAPLPGVIEKLFF. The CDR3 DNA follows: TGCAGTGCCCCTCTCCCAGGGGTTATCGAAAAACTGTTTTTT.

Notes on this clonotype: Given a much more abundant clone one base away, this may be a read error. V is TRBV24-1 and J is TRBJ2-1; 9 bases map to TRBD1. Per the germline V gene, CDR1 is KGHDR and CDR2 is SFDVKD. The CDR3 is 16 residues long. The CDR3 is CTTSDTGTGRYNEQFF. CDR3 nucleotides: TGTACCACCAGTGACACCGGGACAGGGCGATACAATGAGCAGTTCTTC.

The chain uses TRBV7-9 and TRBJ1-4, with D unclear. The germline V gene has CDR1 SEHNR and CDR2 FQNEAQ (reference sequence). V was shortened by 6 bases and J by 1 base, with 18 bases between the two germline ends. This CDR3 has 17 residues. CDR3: CASSSPGGSGTNEKLFF. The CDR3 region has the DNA TGTGCCAGCAGTTCTCCCGGAGGGAGCGGAACTAATGAAAAACTGTTTTTT.

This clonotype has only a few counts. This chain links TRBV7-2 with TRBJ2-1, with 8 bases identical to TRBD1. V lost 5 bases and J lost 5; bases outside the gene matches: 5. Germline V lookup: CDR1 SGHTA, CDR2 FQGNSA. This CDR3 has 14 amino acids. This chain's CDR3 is CASSPQTGDNEQFF. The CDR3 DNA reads TGTGCCAGCAGCCCGCAGACAGGGGACAATGAGCAGTTCTTC.

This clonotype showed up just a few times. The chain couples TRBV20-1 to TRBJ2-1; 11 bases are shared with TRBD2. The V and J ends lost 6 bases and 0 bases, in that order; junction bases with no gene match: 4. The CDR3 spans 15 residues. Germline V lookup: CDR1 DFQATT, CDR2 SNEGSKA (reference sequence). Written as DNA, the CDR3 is TGCAGTGCCTCTAGCGGGGGGTTCTCCTACAATGAGCAGTTCTTC. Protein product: CSASSGGFSYNEQFF.

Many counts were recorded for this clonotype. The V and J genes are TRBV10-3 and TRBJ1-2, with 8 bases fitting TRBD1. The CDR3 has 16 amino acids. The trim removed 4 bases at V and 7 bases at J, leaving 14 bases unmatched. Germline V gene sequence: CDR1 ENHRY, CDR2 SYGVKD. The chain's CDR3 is CAISGKTMGQEFGYTF. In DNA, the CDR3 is TGTGCCATCAGTGGGAAGACCATGGGACAGGAGTTTGGCTACACCTTC.

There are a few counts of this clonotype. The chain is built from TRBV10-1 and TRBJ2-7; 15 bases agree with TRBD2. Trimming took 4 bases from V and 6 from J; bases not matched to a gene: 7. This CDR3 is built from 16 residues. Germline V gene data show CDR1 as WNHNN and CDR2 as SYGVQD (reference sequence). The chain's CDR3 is CASSAGLAGGFAEQYF. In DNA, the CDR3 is TGCGCCAGCAGTGCGGGACTAGCGGGAGGATTCGCCGAGCAGTACTTC.

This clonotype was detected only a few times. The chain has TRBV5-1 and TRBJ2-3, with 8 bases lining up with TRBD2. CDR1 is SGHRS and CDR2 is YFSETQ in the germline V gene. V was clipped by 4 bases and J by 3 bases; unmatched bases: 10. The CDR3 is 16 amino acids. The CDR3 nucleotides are TGCGCCAGCAGCCCGCGGGGGGCCCTCGGGACAGATACGCAGTATTTT. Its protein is CASSPRGALGTDTQYF.

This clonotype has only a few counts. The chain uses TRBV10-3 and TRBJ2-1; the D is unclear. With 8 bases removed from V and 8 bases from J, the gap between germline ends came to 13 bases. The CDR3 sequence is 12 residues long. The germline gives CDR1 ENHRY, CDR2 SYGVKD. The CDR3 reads CAIDGLGDEQFF. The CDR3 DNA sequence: TGTGCCATCGACGGGTTGGGCGATGAGCAGTTCTTC.

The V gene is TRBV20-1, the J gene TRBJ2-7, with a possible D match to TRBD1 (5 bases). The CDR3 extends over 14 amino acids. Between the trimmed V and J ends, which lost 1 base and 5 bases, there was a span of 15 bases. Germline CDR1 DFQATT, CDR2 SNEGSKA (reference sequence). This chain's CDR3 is CSARVAGYPNEQYF. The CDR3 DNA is TGCAGTGCTAGAGTCGCAGGGTACCCGAACGAGCAGTACTTC.

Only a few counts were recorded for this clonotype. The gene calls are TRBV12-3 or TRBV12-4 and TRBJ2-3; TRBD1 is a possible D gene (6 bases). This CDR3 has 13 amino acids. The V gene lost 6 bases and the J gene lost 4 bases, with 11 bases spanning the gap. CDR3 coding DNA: TGTGCCAGCAGCAGACAGGTACCAGATACGCAGTATTTT. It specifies CASSRQVPDTQYF.

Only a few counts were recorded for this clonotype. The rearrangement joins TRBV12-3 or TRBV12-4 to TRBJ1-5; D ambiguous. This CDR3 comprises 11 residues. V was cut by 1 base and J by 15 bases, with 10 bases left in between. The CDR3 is CASSLGQSWHF. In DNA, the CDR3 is TGTGCCAGCAGTTTAGGGCAGTCTTGGCATTTT.

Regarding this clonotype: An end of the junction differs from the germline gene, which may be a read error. DNA of the CDR3: TGTGCCAGCGGCGTAGCTCCCGACAGGGCTTACGAGCAGTACTTC. Its protein product is CASGVAPDRAYEQYF. The chain employs TRBV9 and TRBJ2-7, with 7 bases that match TRBD1. This CDR3 spans 15 amino acids. The germline V gene encodes CDR1 SGDLS and CDR2 YYNGEE.

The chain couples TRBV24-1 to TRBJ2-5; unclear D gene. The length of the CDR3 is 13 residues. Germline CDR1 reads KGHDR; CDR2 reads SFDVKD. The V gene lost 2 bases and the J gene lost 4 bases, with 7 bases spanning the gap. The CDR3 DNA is TGTGCCACCAGTGATTCCGGCGTAGAGACCCAGTACTTC. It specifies CATSDSGVETQYF.

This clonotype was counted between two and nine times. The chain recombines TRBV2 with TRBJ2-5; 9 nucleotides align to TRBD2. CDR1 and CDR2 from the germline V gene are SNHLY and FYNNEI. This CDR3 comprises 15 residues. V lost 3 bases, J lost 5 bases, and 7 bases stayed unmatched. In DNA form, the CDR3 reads TGTGCCAGCAGTGATTCGCCTAGCGGGGTTGAGACCCAGTACTTC. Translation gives CASSDSPSGVETQYF.

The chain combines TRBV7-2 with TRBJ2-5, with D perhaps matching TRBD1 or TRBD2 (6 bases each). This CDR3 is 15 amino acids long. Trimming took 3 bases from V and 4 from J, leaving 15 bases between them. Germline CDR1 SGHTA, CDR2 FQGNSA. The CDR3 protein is CASSLYGGGSETQYF. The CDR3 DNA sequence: TGTGCCAGCAGCTTGTACGGGGGCGGGTCAGAGACCCAGTACTTC.

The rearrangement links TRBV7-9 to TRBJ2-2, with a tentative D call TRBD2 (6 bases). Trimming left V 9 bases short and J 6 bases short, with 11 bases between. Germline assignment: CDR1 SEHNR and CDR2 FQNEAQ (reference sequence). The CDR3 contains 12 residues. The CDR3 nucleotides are TGTGCCAGTGCAGGAGGGTCCGGGGAGCTGTTTTTT. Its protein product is CASAGGSGELFF.

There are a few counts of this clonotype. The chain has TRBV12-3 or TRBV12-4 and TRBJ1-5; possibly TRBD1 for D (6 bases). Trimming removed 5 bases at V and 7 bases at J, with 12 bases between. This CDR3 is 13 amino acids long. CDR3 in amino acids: CASSRQVGQPQHF. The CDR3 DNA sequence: TGTGCCAGCAGTCGACAGGTCGGGCAGCCCCAGCATTTT.

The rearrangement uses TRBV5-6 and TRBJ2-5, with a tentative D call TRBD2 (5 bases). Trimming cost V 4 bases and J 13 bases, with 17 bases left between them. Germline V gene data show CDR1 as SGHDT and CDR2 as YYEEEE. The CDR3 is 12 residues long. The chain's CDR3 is CASSAGTRKAYF. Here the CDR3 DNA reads TGTGCCAGCAGCGCGGGCACTAGGAAGGCGTACTTC.

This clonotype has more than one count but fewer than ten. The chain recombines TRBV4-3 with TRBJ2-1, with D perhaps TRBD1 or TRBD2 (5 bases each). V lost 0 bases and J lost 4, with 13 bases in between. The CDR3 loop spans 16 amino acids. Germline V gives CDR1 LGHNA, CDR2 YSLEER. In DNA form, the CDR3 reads TGCGCCAGCAGCCAAGACGGCCGGGGCCTTTACAATGAGCAGTTCTTC. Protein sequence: CASSQDGRGLYNEQFF.

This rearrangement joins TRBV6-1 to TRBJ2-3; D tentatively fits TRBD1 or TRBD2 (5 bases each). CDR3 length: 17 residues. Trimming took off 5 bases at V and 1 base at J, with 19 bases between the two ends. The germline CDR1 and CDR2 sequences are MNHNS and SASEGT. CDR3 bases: TGTGCCAGCAGTCCCTTCGGGGCGACGCTGGGCACAGATACGCAGTATTTT. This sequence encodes CASSPFGATLGTDTQYF.

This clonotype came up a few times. The CDR3 DNA sequence: TGTGCCATCAGTGGAGGTAGCGGGAGTACAGATACGCAGTATTTT. This translates into CAISGGSGSTDTQYF. J is TRBJ2-3 and V is TRBV10-3; 9 bases agree with TRBD2. This CDR3 is built from 15 residues. Germline lookup yields CDR1 ENHRY and CDR2 SYGVKD. The trim removed 4 bases at V and 3 bases at J, leaving 5 bases unmatched.

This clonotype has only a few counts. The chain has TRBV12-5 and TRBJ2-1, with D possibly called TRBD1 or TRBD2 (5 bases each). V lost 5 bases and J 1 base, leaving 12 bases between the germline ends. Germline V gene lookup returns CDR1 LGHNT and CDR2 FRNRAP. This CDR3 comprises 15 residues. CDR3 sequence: CASGGGLVSYNEQFF. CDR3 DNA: TGTGCTAGTGGTGGGGGTTTGGTGTCCTACAATGAGCAGTTCTTC.